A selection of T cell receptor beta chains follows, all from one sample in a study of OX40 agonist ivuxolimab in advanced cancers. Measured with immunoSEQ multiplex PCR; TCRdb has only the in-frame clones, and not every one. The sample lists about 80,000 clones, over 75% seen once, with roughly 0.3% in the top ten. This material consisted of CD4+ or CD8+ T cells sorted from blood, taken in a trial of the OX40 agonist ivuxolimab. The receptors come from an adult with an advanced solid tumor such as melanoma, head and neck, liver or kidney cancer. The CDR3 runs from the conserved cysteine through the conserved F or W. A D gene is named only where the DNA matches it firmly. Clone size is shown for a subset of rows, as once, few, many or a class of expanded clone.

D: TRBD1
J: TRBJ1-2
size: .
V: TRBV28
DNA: TGTGCCAGTATACAGGGGGCGTTGGGATCGACCGGCTATGGCTACACCTTC
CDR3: CASIQGALGSTGYGYTF

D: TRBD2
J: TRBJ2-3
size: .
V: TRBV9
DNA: TGTGCCAGCAGCGTAGTGGCGGGAGGGGTAGATACGCAGTATTTT
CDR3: CASSVVAGGVDTQYF

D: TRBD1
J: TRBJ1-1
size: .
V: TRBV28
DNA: TGTGCCAGCAGTACGACAGGGTATGGCACTGAAGCTTTCTTT
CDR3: CASSTTGYGTEAFF

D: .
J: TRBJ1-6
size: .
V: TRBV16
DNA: TGTGCCAGCAGCCCCGCTCTTAATTCACCCCTCCACTTT
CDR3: CASSPALNSPLHF

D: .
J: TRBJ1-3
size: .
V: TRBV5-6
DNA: TGTGCCAGCAGCTTGGGATACAGTTTCTCTGGAAACACCATATATTTT
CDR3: CASSLGYSFSGNTIYF

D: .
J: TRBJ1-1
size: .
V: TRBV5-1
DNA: TGCGCCAGCAGCGCCGGCGGGGGGCTGAACACTGAAGCTTTCTTT
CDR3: CASSAGGGLNTEAFF

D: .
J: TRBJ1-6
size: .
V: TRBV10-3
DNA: TGTGCCATCAGAGGACAGACCTATTCACCCCTCCACTTT
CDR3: CAIRGQTYSPLHF

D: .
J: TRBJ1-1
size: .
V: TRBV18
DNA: TGTGCCAGCTCCCCCCGCGAAGATGGGGAAGCTTTCTTT
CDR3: CASSPREDGEAFF

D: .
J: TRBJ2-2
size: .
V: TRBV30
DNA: TGTGCCTGGAGTAGGGATCCCAACACCGGGGAGCTGTTTTTT
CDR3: CAWSRDPNTGELFF

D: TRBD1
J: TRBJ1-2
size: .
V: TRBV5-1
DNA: TGCGCCAGCAGCTTGGATGGACAGGGGTTCAACTATGGCTACACCTTC
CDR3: CASSLDGQGFNYGYTF

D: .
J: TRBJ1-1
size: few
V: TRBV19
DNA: TGTGCCAGTAGTATAGACCGGGCTCCGGCTTTCTTT
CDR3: CASSIDRAPAFF

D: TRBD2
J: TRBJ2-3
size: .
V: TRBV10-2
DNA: TGCGCCAGCAGTGACTCCAGACTAGCGGGAGTAACAGATACGCAGTATTTT
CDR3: CASSDSRLAGVTDTQYF

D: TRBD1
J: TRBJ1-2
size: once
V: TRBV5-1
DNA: TGCGCCAGCAGCGCCTCCGGGACAGGCTATGGCTACACCTTC
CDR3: CASSASGTGYGYTF

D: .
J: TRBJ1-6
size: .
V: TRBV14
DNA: TGTGCCAGCAGCCACCTTACAGGGCCCGATTCACCCCTCCACTTT
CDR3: CASSHLTGPDSPLHF

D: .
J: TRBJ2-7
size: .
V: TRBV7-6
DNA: TGTGCCAGCAGCTCAACGGCAACAGGGACCTACGAGCAGTACTTC
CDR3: CASSSTATGTYEQYF

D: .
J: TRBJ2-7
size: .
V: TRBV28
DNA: TGTGCCAGCAGCCGCCTCGTGGGGGCCTCCTACGAGCAGTACTTC
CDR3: CASSRLVGASYEQYF

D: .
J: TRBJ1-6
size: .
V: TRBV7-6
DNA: TGTGCCAGCAGCTTAGCGCCAGCCAATAATTCACCCCTCCACTTT
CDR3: CASSLAPANNSPLHF

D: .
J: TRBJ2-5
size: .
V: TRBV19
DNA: TGTGCCAGTAGTATATCGGGAAACCAAGAGACCCAGTACTTC
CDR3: CASSISGNQETQYF

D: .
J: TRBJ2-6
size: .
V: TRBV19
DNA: TGTGCCAGTAGCCCCGTGTATGGGGCCAACGTCCTGACTTTC
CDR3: CASSPVYGANVLTF

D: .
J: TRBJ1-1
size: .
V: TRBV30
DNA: TGTGCCTGGAGCGCCGGTCTCACGGTAGGGAGGTTTAATGAAGCTTTCTTT
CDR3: CAWSAGLTVGRFNEAFF

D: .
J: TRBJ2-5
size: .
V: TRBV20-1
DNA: TGCAGTGCTAGAGAGACCCAGTACTTC
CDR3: CSARETQYF

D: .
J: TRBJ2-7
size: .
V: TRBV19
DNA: TGTGCCAGTAGTGATCGACGGGACTCCACCTACGAGCAGTACTTC
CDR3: CASSDRRDSTYEQYF

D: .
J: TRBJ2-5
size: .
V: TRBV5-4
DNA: TGTGCCAGCAGCTTGGGGATCTCAGATTGGTACCAAGAGACCCAGTACTTC
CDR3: CASSLGISDWYQETQYF

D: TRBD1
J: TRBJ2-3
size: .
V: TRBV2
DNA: TGTGCCAGCAGTGAGAGAGGGGGCGCGGATTTT
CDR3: CASSERGGADF

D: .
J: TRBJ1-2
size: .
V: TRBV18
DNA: TGTGCCAGCTCACCGAGGTCCGATGGCTACACCTTC
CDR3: CASSPRSDGYTF

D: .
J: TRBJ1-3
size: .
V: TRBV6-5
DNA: TGTGCCAGCAGTAGGTTCAGTAGCTCTGGAAACACCATATATTTT
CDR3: CASSRFSSSGNTIYF

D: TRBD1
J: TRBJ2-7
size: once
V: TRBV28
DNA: TGTGCCAGCAGTTTATGGGGACAGGGTAGCTCCTACGAGCAGTACTTC
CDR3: CASSLWGQGSSYEQYF

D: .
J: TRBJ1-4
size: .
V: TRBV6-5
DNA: TGTGCCAGCAGTGTACAGGGTAGAATTCGAAAACTGTTTTTT
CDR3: CASSVQGRIRKLFF

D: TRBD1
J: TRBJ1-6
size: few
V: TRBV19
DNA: TGTGCCAGTAGCCGACAGGGTAATTCACCCCTCCACTTT
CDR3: CASSRQGNSPLHF

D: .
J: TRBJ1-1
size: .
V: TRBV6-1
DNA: TGTGCCAGCAGTGATGCCGGGACACACAACACTGAAGCTTTCTTT
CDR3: CASSDAGTHNTEAFF

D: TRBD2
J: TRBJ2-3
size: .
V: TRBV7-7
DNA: TGTGCCAGCAGCCCCGATCCAGCGGGGGGTCGGGGTACGCAGTATTTT
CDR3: CASSPDPAGGRGTQYF

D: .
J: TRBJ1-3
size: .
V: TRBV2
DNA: TGTGCCAGCAGTGAACCAGGCCCGACTGGAAACACCATATATTTT
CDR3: CASSEPGPTGNTIYF

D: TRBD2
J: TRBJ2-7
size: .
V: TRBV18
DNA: TGTGCCAGCTCACCACTAGCGGGAGTCAACGAGCAGTACTTC
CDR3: CASSPLAGVNEQYF

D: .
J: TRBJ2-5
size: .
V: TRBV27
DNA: TGTGCCAGCAGTTTACGGGTACGGGGGCAAGAGACCCAGTACTTC
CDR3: CASSLRVRGQETQYF

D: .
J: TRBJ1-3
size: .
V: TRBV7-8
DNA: TGTGCCAGCAGCCCTGTGGCGGGAGGAAACACCATATATTTT
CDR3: CASSPVAGGNTIYF

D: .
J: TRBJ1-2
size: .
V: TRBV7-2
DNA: TGTGCCAGCAGCTTAGCGGGATCCGGGGGGAGTTCTCCAAAAAGCGTCGGCTACACCTTC
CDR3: CASSLAGSGGSSPKSVGYTF

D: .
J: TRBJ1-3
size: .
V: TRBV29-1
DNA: TGCAGCGCCCCGATAGGCAACACCATATATTTT
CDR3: CSAPIGNTIYF

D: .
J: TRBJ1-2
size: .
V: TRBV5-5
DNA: TGTGCCAGCAGCTTGGCAGGGAACTATGGCTACACCTTC
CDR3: CASSLAGNYGYTF

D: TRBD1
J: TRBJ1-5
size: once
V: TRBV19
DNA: TGTGCCAGTAGTACAACGGCCCACCCGACAGGGGGCAATCAGCCCCAGCATTTT
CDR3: CASSTTAHPTGGNQPQHF

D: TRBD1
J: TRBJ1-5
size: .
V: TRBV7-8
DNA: TGTGCCAGCAGCTCAAGAGGGACAGGGAAAAATCAGCCCCAGCATTTT
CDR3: CASSSRGTGKNQPQHF

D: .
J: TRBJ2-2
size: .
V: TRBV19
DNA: TGTGCCAGTAGTATCCGGGCTAGTCGAACCGGGGAGCTGTTTTTT
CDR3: CASSIRASRTGELFF

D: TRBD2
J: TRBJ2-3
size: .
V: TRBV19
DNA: TGTGCCAGTAGTGCGGGACTAGCTGAAACGCAGTATTTT
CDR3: CASSAGLAETQYF

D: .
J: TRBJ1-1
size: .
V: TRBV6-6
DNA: TGTGCCAGCAGTTACTCCCCAGATTTGACTGAAGCTTTCTTT
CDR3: CASSYSPDLTEAFF

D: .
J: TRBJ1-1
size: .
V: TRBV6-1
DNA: TGTGCCAGCAGTGAAAGTCGTAGGGGGAACACTGAAGCTTTCTTT
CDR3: CASSESRRGNTEAFF

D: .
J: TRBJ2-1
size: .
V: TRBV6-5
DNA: TGTGCCAGCAGTTCGATCGGGACTTCTCTCAATGAGCAGTTCTTC
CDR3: CASSSIGTSLNEQFF

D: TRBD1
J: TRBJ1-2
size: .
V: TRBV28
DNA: TGTGCCAGCAGCCTACAGGGGTCCTATGGCTACACCTTC
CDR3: CASSLQGSYGYTF

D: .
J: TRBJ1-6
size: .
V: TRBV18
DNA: TGTGCCAGCTCACCCCGACAGATTGATAATTCACCCCTCCACTTT
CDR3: CASSPRQIDNSPLHF

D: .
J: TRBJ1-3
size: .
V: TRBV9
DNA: TGTGCCAGCAGCGTAGAGGCCAGGGCGAACACCATATATTTT
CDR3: CASSVEARANTIYF

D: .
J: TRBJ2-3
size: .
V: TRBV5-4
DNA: TGTGCCAGCAGCGAGGGGGGAAGCACCCCTAGCACAGATACGCAGTATTTT
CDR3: CASSEGGSTPSTDTQYF

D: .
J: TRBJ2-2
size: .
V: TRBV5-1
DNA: TGCGCCAGCAGCTTTGCCGGGGAGCTGTTTTTT
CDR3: CASSFAGELFF

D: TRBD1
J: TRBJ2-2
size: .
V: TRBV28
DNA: TGTGCCACTAGGACAGGGGCTCCCGGGGAGCTGTTTTTT
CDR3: CATRTGAPGELFF

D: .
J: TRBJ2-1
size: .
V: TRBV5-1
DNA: TGCGCCAGCAGCTCGGCCCTTGGGGATGAGCAGTTCTTC
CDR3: CASSSALGDEQFF

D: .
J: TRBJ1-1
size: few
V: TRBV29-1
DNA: TGCAGCACCGAAGGCAGGCGAACAATGAACACTGAAGCTTTCTTT
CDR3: CSTEGRRTMNTEAFF

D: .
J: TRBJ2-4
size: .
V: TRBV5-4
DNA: TGTGCCAGCAGCCCAAGGCGCAGGGGGGGGTTC
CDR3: CASSPRRRGGF

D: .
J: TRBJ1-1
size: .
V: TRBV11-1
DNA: TGTGCCAGCAGCGTACAGTGGGGGATGAACACTGAAGCTTTCTTT
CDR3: CASSVQWGMNTEAFF

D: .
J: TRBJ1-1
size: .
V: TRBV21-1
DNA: TGTGCCAGCAGCAAAGAGGAGGGGCGGGCTTTCTTT
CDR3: CASSKEEGRAFF

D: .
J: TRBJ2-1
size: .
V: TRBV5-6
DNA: TGTGCCAGCAGCGTATTCAATGAGCAGTTCTTC
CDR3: CASSVFNEQFF

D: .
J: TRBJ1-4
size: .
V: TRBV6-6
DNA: TGTGCCAGCAGTTACGGGACTACTAATGAAAAACTGTTTTTT
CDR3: CASSYGTTNEKLFF

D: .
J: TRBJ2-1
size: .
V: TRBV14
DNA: TGTGCCAGCAGCCAATTAGGAGGTAGCAGCTCCTACAATGAGCAGTTCTTC
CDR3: CASSQLGGSSSYNEQFF

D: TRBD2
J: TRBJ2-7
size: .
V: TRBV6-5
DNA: TGTGCCAGCAAAGCGGGAATGAACTACGAGCAGTACTTC
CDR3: CASKAGMNYEQYF